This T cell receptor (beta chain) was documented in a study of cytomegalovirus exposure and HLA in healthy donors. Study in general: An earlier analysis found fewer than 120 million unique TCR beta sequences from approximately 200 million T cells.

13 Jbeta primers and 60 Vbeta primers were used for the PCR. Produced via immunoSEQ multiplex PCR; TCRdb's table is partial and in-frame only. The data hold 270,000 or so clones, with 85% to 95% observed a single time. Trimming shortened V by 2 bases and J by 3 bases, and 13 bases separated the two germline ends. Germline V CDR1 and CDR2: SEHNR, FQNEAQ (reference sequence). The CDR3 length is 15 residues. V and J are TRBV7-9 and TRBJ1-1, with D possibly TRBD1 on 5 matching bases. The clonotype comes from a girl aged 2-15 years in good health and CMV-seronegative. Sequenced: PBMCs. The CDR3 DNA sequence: TGTGCCAGCAGCTTACTTGTCGGGGGGGACACTGAAGCTTTCTTT. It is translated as CASSLLVGGDTEAFF.